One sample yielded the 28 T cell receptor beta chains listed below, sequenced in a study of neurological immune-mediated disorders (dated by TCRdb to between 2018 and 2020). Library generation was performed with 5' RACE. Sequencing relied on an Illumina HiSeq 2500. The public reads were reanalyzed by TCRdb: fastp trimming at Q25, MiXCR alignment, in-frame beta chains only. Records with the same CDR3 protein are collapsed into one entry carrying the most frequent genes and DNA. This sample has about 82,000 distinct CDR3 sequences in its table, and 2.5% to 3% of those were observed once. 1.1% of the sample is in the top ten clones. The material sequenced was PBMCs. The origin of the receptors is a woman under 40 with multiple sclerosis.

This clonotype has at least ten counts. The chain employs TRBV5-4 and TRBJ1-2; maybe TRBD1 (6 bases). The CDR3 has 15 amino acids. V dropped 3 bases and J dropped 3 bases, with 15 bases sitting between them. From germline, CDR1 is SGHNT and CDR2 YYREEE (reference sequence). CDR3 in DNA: TGTGCCAGCAGCTATATGGACAGAGAAGACTATGGCTACACCTTC. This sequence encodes CASSYMDREDYGYTF.

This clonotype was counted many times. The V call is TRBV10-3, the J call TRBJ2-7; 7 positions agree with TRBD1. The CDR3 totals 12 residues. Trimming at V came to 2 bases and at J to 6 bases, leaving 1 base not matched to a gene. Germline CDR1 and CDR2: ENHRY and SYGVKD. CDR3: CAISEQGVEQYF. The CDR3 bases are TGTGCCATCAGTGAGCAGGGGGTCGAGCAGTACTTC.

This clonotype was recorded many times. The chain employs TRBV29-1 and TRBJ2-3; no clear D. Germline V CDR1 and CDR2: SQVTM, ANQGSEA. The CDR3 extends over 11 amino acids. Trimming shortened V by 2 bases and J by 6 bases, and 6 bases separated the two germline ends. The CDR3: CSVEFGDTQYF. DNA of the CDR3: TGCAGCGTTGAATTTGGGGATACGCAGTATTTT.

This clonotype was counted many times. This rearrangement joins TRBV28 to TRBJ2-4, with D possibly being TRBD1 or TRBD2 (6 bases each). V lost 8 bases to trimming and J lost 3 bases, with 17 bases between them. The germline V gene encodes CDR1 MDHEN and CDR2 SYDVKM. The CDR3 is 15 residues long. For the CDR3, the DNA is TGTGCCAGCGGAACAGGGAGGTCAGACAAAAACATTCAGTACTTC. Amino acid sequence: CASGTGRSDKNIQYF.

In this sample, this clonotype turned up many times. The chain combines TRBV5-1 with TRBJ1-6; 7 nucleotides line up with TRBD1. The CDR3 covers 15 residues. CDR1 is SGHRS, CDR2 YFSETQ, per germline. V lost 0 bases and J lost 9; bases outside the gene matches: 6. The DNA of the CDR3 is TGCGCCAGCAGCTTGGACAGGGGTTCTTCTTCACCCCTCCACTTT. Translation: CASSLDRGSSSPLHF.

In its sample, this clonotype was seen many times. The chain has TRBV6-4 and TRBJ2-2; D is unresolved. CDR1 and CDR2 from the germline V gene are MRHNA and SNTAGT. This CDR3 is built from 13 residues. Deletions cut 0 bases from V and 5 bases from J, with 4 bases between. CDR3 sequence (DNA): TGTGCCAGCAGTGACTCGTATACCGGGGAGCTGTTTTTT. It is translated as CASSDSYTGELFF.

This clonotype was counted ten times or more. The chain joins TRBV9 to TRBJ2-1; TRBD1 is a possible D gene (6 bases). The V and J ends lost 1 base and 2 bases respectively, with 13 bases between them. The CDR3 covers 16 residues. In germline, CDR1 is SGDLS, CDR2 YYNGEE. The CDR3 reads CASSVITGPTYNEQFF. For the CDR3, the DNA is TGTGCCAGCAGCGTAATTACAGGGCCCACCTACAATGAGCAGTTCTTC.

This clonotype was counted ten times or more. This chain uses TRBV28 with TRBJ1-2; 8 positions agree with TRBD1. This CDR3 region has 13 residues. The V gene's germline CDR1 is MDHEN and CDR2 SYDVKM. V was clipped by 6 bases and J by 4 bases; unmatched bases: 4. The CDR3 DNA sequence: TGTGCCAGCAGGCTGGACAGGGCCTATGGCTACACCTTC. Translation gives CASRLDRAYGYTF.

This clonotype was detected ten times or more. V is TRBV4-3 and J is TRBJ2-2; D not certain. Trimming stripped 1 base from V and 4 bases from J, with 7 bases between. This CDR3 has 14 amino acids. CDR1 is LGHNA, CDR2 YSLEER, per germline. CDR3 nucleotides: TGCGCCAGCAGCCAAGTAACTTTCACCGGGGAGCTGTTTTTT. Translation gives CASSQVTFTGELFF.

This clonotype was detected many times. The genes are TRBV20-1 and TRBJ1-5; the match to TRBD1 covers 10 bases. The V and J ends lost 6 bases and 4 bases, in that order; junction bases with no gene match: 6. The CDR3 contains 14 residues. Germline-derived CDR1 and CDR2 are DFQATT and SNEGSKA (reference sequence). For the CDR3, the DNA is TGCAGTGCATTGGACAGGGGGTGGAATCAGCCCCAGCATTTT. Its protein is CSALDRGWNQPQHF.

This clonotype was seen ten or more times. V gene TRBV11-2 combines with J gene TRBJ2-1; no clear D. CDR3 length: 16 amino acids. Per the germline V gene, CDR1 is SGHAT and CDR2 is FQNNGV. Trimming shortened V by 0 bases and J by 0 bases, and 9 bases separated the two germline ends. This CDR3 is CASSLDPESSYNEQFF. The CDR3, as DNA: TGTGCCAGCAGCTTAGATCCGGAAAGCTCCTACAATGAGCAGTTCTTC. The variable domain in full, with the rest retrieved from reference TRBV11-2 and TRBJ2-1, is EAGVAQSPRYKIIEKRQSVAFWCNPISGHATLYWYQQILGQGPKLLIQFQNNGVVDDSQLPKDRFSAERLKGVDSTLKIQPAKLEDSAVYLCASSLDPESSYNEQFFGPGTRLTVL.

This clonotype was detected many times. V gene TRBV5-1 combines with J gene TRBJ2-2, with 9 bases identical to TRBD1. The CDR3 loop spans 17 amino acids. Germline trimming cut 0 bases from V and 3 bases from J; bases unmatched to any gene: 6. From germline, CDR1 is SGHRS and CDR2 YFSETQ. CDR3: CASSLDTGGADTGELFF. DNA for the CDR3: TGCGCCAGCAGCTTGGATACAGGGGGCGCAGACACCGGGGAGCTGTTTTTT. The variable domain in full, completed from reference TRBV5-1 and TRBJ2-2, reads KAGVTQTPRYLIKTRGQQVTLSCSPISGHRSVSWYQQTPGQGLQFLFEYFSETQRNKGNFPGRFSGRQFSNSRSEMNVSTLELGDSALYLCASSLDTGGADTGELFFGEGSRLTVL.

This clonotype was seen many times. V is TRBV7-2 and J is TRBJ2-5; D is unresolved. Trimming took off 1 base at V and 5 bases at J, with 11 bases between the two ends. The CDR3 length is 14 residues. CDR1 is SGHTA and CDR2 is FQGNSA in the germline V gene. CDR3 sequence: CASSLVMVSETQYF. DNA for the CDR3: TGTGCCAGCAGCTTAGTCATGGTTTCTGAGACCCAGTACTTC. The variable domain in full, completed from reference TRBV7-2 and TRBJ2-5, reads GAGVSQSPSNKVTEKGKDVELRCDPISGHTALYWYRQSLGQGLEFLIYFQGNSAPDKSGLPSDRFSAERTGGSVSTLTIQRTQQEDSAVYLCASSLVMVSETQYFGPGTRLLVL.

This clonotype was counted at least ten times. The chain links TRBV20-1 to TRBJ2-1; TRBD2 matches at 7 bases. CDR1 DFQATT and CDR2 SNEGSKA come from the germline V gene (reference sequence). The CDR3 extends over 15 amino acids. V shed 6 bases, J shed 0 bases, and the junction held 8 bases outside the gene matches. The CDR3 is CSALATSVSYNEQFF. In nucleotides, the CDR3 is TGCAGTGCCCTAGCTACTAGCGTCTCCTACAATGAGCAGTTCTTC.

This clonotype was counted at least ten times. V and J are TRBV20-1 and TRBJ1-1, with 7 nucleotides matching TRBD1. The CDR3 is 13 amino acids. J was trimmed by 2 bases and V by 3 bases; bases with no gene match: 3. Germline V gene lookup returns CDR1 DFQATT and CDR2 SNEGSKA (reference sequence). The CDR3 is CSASDRANTEAFF. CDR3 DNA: TGCAGTGCTAGTGACAGGGCAAACACTGAAGCTTTCTTT.

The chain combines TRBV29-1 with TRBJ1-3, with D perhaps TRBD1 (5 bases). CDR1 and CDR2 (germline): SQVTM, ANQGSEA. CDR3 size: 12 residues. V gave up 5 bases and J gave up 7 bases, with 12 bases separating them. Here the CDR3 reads CSVMYGANTIYF. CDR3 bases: TGCAGCGTTATGTATGGGGCGAACACCATATATTTT.

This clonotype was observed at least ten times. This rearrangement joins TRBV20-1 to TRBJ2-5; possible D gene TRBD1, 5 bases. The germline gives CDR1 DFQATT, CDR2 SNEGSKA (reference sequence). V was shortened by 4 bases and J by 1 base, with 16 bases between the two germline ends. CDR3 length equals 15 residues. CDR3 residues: CSANFWSGSQETQYF. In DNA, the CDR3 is TGCAGTGCTAACTTTTGGTCAGGGTCCCAAGAGACCCAGTACTTC.

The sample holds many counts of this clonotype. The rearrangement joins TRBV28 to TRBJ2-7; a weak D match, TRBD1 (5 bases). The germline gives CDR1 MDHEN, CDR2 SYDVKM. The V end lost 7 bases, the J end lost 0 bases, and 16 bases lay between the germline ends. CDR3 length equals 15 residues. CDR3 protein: CASTFSQGFSYEQYF. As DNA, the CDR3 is TGTGCCAGCACATTTTCCCAGGGTTTCTCCTACGAGCAGTACTTC.

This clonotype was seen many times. The CDR3 DNA reads TGCGCCAGCAAACGCGGAGGCAATGCCTACGAGCAGTACTTC. Translating gives CASKRGGNAYEQYF. V and J are TRBV5-1 and TRBJ2-7; the D gene is possibly TRBD2 (5 bases). Trimming removed 6 bases at V and 2 bases at J, with 15 bases between. Germline lookup yields CDR1 SGHRS and CDR2 YFSETQ. This CDR3 is built from 14 residues.

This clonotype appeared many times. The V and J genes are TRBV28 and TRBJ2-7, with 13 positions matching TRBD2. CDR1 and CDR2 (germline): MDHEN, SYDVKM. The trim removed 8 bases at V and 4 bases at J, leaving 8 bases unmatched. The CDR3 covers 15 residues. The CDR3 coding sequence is TGTGCCAGCCGGGCGGGACTAGCGGGGTCATACGAGCAGTACTTC. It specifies CASRAGLAGSYEQYF. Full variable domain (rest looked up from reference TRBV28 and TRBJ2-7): DVKVTQSSRYLVKRTGEKVFLECVQDMDHENMFWYRQDPGLGLRLIYFSYDVKMKEKGDIPEGYSVSREKKERFSLILESASTNQTSMYLCASRAGLAGSYEQYFGPGTRLTVT.

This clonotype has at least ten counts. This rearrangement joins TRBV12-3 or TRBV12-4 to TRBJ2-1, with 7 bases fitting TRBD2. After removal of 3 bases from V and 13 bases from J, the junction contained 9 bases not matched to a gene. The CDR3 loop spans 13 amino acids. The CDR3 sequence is CASSFLREVPQFF. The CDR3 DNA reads TGTGCCAGCAGTTTTCTCCGGGAGGTGCCTCAGTTCTTC.

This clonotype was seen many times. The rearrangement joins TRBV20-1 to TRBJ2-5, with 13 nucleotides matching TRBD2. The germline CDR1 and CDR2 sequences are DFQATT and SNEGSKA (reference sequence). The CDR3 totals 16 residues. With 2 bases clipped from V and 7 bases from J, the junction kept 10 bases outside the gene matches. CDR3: CSARLTSGRALGTQYF. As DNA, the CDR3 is TGCAGTGCTAGACTAACTAGCGGGAGGGCCCTCGGGACCCAGTACTTC.

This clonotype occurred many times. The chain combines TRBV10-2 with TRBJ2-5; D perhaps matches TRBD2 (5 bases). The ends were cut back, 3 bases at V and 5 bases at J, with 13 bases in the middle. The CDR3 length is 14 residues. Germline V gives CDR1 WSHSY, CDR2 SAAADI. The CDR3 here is CASSDGRGGETQYF. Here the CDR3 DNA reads TGCGCCAGCAGTGACGGTCGCGGCGGGGAGACCCAGTACTTC.

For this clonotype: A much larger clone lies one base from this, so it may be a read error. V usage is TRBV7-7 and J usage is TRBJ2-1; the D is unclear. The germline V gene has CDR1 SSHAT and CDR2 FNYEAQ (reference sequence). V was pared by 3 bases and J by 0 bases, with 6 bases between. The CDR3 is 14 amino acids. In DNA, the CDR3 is TGTGCCAGCAGCTTGGAGATCTCCTACAATGAGCAGTTCTTC. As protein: CASSLEISYNEQFF.

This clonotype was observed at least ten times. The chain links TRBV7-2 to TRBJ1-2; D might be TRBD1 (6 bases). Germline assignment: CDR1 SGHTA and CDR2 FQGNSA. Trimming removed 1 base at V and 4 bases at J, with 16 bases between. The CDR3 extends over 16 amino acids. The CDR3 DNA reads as TGTGCCAGCAGCTTAGGGACAGCAACAACTAGCTATGGCTACACCTTC. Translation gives CASSLGTATTSYGYTF.

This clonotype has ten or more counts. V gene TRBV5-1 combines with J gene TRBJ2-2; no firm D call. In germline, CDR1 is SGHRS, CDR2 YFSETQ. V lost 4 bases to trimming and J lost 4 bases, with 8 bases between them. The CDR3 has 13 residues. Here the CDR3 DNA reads TGCGCCAGCAGCCCAGAGGTCACCGGGGAGCTGTTTTTT. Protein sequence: CASSPEVTGELFF.

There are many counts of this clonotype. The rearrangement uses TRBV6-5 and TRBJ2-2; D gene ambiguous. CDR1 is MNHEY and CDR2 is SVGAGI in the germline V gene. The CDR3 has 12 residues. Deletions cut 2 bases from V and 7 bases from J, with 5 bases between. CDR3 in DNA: TGTGCCAGCAGTTACAGAGACGGGGAGCTGTTTTTT. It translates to CASSYRDGELFF.

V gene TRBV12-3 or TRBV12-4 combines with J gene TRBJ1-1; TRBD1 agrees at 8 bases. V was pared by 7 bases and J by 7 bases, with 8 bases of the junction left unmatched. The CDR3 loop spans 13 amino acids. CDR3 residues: CASILQGESEAFF. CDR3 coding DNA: TGTGCCAGCATTCTACAGGGGGAAAGTGAAGCTTTCTTT.